The 24 T cell receptor beta chains below all came from one sample that was sequenced in a study of cytomegalovirus exposure and HLA in healthy donors (dated by TCRdb to the late 2010s). The library was obtained by the immunoSEQ multiplex PCR assay. For the multiplex PCR, a mixture combining 60 forward primers for TCR Vbeta segments and 13 reverse primers for TCR Jbeta segments was used. The source is immuneACCESS, and TCRdb retained only in-frame sequences with V and J called. Part of the clones is not carried over; for the studies checked, unresolved V genes explain less than half of this, and the remainder is unexplained. Across this sample there are a few hundred thousand clones, with more than 65% seen only once. The top ten clonotypes cover less than 2% of the sample. Sequencing was done on a sample of PBMCs. The receptors stem from a young woman in good health and CMV-seronegative.

The CDR3 reads CASSRGQQPNSNQPQHF. The CDR3 DNA follows: TGTGCCAGCAGCCGGGGACAGCAACCTAATAGCAATCAGCCCCAGCATTTT. This rearrangement joins TRBV7-8 to TRBJ1-5; 7 bases map to TRBD1. Germline lookup yields CDR1 SGHVS and CDR2 FQNEAQ. V lost 5 bases and J lost 0; bases outside the gene matches: 10. The CDR3 runs to 17 residues.

The chain carries TRBV21-1 and TRBJ2-4; the DNA was not used to check the table's D call, TRBD1. TRBV21-1 counts as a pseudogene. This CDR3 has 22 amino acids. The CDR3 region has the DNA TGTGCCAGCAGCATCCCGGACAGGACGCACCCAAGGGGGTTGAATGCCAAAAACATTCAGTACTTC. Its translation: CASSIPDRTHPRGLNAKNIQYF.

J is TRBJ1-3 and V is TRBV29-1; D unresolved. CDR3 length equals 11 residues. Between the trimmed V and J ends, which lost 7 bases and 5 bases, there was a span of 9 bases. The V gene's germline CDR1 is SQVTM and CDR2 ANQGSEA. Here the CDR3 DNA reads TGCAGCGGAACATGGCGAAACACCATATATTTT. Amino acid sequence: CSGTWRNTIYF.

The chain uses TRBV11-2 and TRBJ2-7, with a possible D match to TRBD2 (7 bases). There are 19 residues in the CDR3. Germline V lookup: CDR1 SGHAT, CDR2 FQNNGV. V lost 6 bases and J 1 base, leaving 28 bases between the germline ends. The CDR3 here is CASSTGQPFWDYLSYEQYF. The CDR3 bases are TGTGCCAGCAGTACCGGACAGCCATTTTGGGACTATCTTTCCTACGAGCAGTACTTC.

V usage is TRBV30 and J usage is TRBJ2-7, with 10 bases fitting TRBD2. The germline gives CDR1 GTSNPN, CDR2 SVGIG (reference sequence). The CDR3 extends over 15 amino acids. Unmatched junction bases numbered 6, after V lost 1 base and J lost 3 bases. The CDR3 DNA follows: TGTGCCTGGAGTGAAACTAGCGGGGCTTACTACGAGCAGTACTTC. Translated, it gives CAWSETSGAYYEQYF. The complete variable domain, with remaining parts taken from reference TRBV30 and TRBJ2-7, reads SQTIHQWPATLVQPVGSPLSLECTVEGTSNPNLYWYRQAAGRGLQLLFYSVGIGQISSEVPQNLSASRPQDRQFILSSKKLLLSDSGFYLCAWSETSGAYYEQYFGPGTRLTVT.

This clone was picked up a small number of times. This rearrangement joins TRBV6-5 to TRBJ2-7, with D maybe TRBD2 (6 bases). CDR1 is MNHEY and CDR2 is SVGAGI in the germline V gene. The CDR3 has 14 amino acids. V lost 10 bases and J 3 bases, leaving 19 bases between the germline ends. CDR3 sequence reads: CATSPGANRYEQYF. CDR3 nucleotide sequence: TGTGCCACCTCCCCGGGAGCGAACCGCTACGAGCAGTACTTC.

The chain joins TRBV7-9 to TRBJ1-2, with a weak D call TRBD1 (5 bases). Trimming removed 4 bases from V and 4 bases from J, with 19 bases in between. Germline values: CDR1 SEHNR, CDR2 FQNEAQ (reference sequence). This CDR3 is 16 amino acids long. The CDR3: CASSSLSGEAIYGYTF. The CDR3 bases are TGTGCCAGCAGCTCCCTGTCGGGGGAGGCCATCTATGGCTACACCTTC.

The V call is TRBV27, the J call TRBJ1-4; D perhaps matches TRBD1 (6 bases). V was trimmed by 6 bases and J by 6 bases, leaving 17 bases between them. Germline V gene data show CDR1 as MNHEY and CDR2 as SMNVEV (reference sequence). This CDR3 contains 15 residues. In nucleotides, the CDR3 is TGTGCCAGCAGAGTAATAGGGGGAAAGGATGAAAAACTGTTTTTT. Its translation is CASRVIGGKDEKLFF. Full variable domain (remainder filled in from reference TRBV27 and TRBJ1-4): EAQVTQNPRYLITVTGKKLTVTCSQNMNHEYMSWYRQDPGLGLRQIYYSMNVEVTDKGDVPEGYKVSRKEKRNFPLILESPSPNQTSLYFCASRVIGGKDEKLFFGSGTQLSVL.

The chain carries TRBV30 and TRBJ1-1, with a possible D match to TRBD1 (5 bases). The germline gives CDR1 GTSNPN, CDR2 SVGIG (reference sequence). The CDR3 has 13 amino acids. The V end lost 1 base, the J end lost 7 bases, and 13 bases lay between the germline ends. The CDR3 DNA is TGTGCCTGGAGTGCACCACCGGGGGTTGAAGCTTTCTTT. Its translation: CAWSAPPGVEAFF. Complete variable domain (other parts from reference TRBV30 and TRBJ1-1): SQTIHQWPATLVQPVGSPLSLECTVEGTSNPNLYWYRQAAGRGLQLLFYSVGIGQISSEVPQNLSASRPQDRQFILSSKKLLLSDSGFYLCAWSAPPGVEAFFGQGTRLTVV.

The chain couples TRBV14 to TRBJ1-4; D is perhaps TRBD1 (5 bases). This CDR3 is built from 15 residues. Per germline, CDR1 SGHDN and CDR2 FVKESK. Between the trimmed V and J ends, which lost 3 bases and 8 bases, there was a span of 16 bases. In DNA form, the CDR3 reads TGTGCCAGCAGCCAGCGCCGGGGGGACGGGGAAAAACTGTTTTTT. Residues: CASSQRRGDGEKLFF.

This chain connects TRBV2 to TRBJ1-4, with a tentative D call TRBD1 (5 bases). Germline CDR1 is SNHLY and CDR2 is FYNNEI. The CDR3 is 14 residues long. V was pared by 1 base and J by 5 bases, with 8 bases between. This CDR3 is CASSEENRNEKLFF. The DNA of the CDR3 is TGTGCCAGCAGTGAAGAGAACAGGAATGAAAAACTGTTTTTT.

This clone was picked up a small number of times. This chain links TRBV6-6 with TRBJ2-7; TRBD1 might be the D (6 bases). V shed 0 bases and J shed 9 bases, with 21 bases lying between them. This CDR3 region has 16 residues. Germline V gives CDR1 MNHNY, CDR2 SVGAGI (reference sequence). The DNA of the CDR3 is TGTGCCAGCAGTTACTCGTATGGGACAACCACGTTCAGGCAGTACTTC. Residues: CASSYSYGTTTFRQYF.

The J gene is TRBJ2-7, the V gene TRBV2; 7 bases fit TRBD1. Germline CDR1 SNHLY, CDR2 FYNNEI. V was pared by 6 bases and J by 3 bases, with 5 bases of the junction left unmatched. The CDR3 length is 13 residues. CDR3 DNA sequence: TGTGCCAGCAGAGCTGACAGGGACTACGAGCAGTACTTC. Translated, it gives CASRADRDYEQYF. The entire variable domain, with the rest obtained from reference TRBV2 and TRBJ2-7, is as follows: EPEVTQTPSHQVTQMGQEVILRCVPISNHLYFYWYRQILGQKVEFLVSFYNNEISEKSEIFDDQFSVERPDGSNFTLKIRSTKLEDSAMYFCASRADRDYEQYFGPGTRLTVT.

Concerning this clone: Other DNA sequences of this sample code for an identical CDR3. The chain is built from TRBV19 and TRBJ2-2; 8 positions agree with TRBD1. J lost 2 bases, V lost 3 bases, and 2 bases had no gene match. The germline CDR1 and CDR2 sequences are LNHDA and SQIVND (reference sequence). This CDR3 spans 15 amino acids. As DNA, the CDR3 is TGTGCCAGTAGTATGCAGGGGGCAAACACCGGGGAGCTGTTTTTT. Translation gives CASSMQGANTGELFF.

V gene TRBV25-1 combines with J gene TRBJ2-1; the D is unclear. The V gene lost 5 bases and the J gene lost 0 bases, with 11 bases spanning the gap. Germline V lookup: CDR1 MGHDK, CDR2 SYGVNS. The CDR3 has 15 amino acids. The CDR3 DNA sequence: TGTGCCAGCAGTCAGGCAGTCAGCTCCTACAATGAGCAGTTCTTC. This encodes CASSQAVSSYNEQFF.

The chain is built from TRBV6-1 and TRBJ1-2, with TRBD1 identical over 7 bases. V trimming: 3 bases; J trimming: 8 bases; junction bases outside the gene matches: 12. Germline V gives CDR1 MNHNS, CDR2 SASEGT. CDR3 length: 15 residues. The CDR3: CASSDSRGQAGGYTF. The CDR3 region has the DNA TGTGCCAGCAGTGATTCTCGAGGACAGGCTGGGGGCTACACCTTC.

V gene TRBV18 combines with J gene TRBJ2-5; 7 positions match TRBD2. The CDR3 has 17 amino acids. V was clipped by 1 base and J by 2 bases; unmatched bases: 10. In germline, CDR1 is KGHSH, CDR2 LQKENI. The CDR3 nucleotides are TGTGCCAGCTCACCACTTTTTAACGGGGGGATTCAAGAGACCCAGTACTTC. This gives the protein CASSPLFNGGIQETQYF.

The chain carries TRBV19 and TRBJ2-2; no reliable D call. The CDR3 spans 15 residues. Per germline, CDR1 LNHDA and CDR2 SQIVND (reference sequence). Between the trimmed V and J ends, which lost 3 bases and 2 bases, there was a span of 10 bases. Here the CDR3 DNA reads TGTGCCAGTAGTATGAGTCAGGTTAACACCGGGGAGCTGTTTTTT. Its protein product is CASSMSQVNTGELFF.

The chain couples TRBV11-2 to TRBJ2-7; TRBD2 aligns across 8 bases. CDR3 size: 15 residues. Germline V gene sequence: CDR1 SGHAT, CDR2 FQNNGV. After removal of 3 bases from V and 5 bases from J, the junction contained 9 bases not matched to a gene. CDR3 bases: TGTGCCAGCAGCTTCCCGGGGACTAGAAGAAACGAGCAGTACTTC. Its protein product is CASSFPGTRRNEQYF. Combining the CDR3 with reference TRBV11-2 and TRBJ2-7 gives the whole variable domain EAGVAQSPRYKIIEKRQSVAFWCNPISGHATLYWYQQILGQGPKLLIQFQNNGVVDDSQLPKDRFSAERLKGVDSTLKIQPAKLEDSAVYLCASSFPGTRRNEQYFGPGTRLTVT.

This sequence joins TRBV5-1 and TRBJ2-5; 11 bases map to TRBD2. Germline V gene lookup returns CDR1 SGHRS and CDR2 YFSETQ. Trimming at V came to 2 bases and at J to 4 bases, leaving 7 bases not matched to a gene. The CDR3 runs 16 residues. The CDR3 here is CASSLNTGTSGETQYF. CDR3 sequence (DNA): TGCGCCAGCAGCTTAAATACCGGGACTAGCGGAGAGACCCAGTACTTC.

V is TRBV7-9 and J is TRBJ1-2; 7 positions agree with TRBD1. Germline trimming cut 6 bases from V and 2 bases from J; bases unmatched to any gene: 12. The CDR3 covers 16 residues. From germline, CDR1 is SEHNR and CDR2 FQNEAQ (reference sequence). CDR3 nucleotide sequence: TGTGCCAGCAGTCTTCGGAGGGGGCCTTCCAACTATGGCTACACCTTC. Translation: CASSLRRGPSNYGYTF.

The chain employs TRBV2 and TRBJ2-1; 11 positions match TRBD2. V lost 4 bases and J lost 8; bases outside the gene matches: 1. This CDR3 contains 13 residues. Germline V CDR1 and CDR2: SNHLY, FYNNEI. The CDR3 coding sequence is TGTGCCAGCAGTGTGGGACTAGCGGATGAGCAGTTCTTC. Its protein is CASSVGLADEQFF.

The gene calls are TRBV5-4 and TRBJ2-5; 9 bases fit TRBD2. The CDR3 is 14 residues long. CDR1 is SGHNT, CDR2 YYREEE, per germline (reference sequence). With V trimmed by 5 bases and J by 1 base, 3 bases remained unmatched. The CDR3 reads CASRLAGVQETQYF. The CDR3 region has the DNA TGTGCCAGCAGGTTAGCGGGGGTCCAAGAGACCCAGTACTTC.

This chain joins TRBV28 and TRBJ1-1; tentative D call: TRBD1 (6 bases). Germline V CDR1 and CDR2: MDHEN, SYDVKM. Trimming pared 5 bases from V and 0 bases from J, leaving 10 bases between. The CDR3 is 14 residues long. The CDR3 DNA reads as TGTGCCAGCAGTGAACAGGGAGTGAACACTGAAGCTTTCTTT. Encoded protein: CASSEQGVNTEAFF.